A single sample gave rise to the 5 T cell receptor beta chains below, sequenced in a study of T cell responses to AZD1222 COVID-19 vaccine. The method was immunoSEQ multiplex PCR; TCRdb's version includes in-frame clones alone and lacks a portion of them. The top ten hold 2.5% to 4% of the sample, which has about 130,000 clones, under 95% seen once. Material: peripheral blood, obtained on day 0 of AZD1222 vaccination. The receptors originated from an adult in good health.

The chain joins TRBV5-5 to TRBJ1-4; D possibly corresponds to TRBD1 (6 bases). Germline V gene data show CDR1 as SGHKS and CDR2 as YYEKEE (reference sequence). V lost 3 bases to trimming and J lost 7 bases, with 19 bases between them. CDR3 size: 16 residues. The CDR3 is CASSSPQRGGSEKLFF. CDR3 in DNA: TGTGCCAGCAGCTCACCCCAACGAGGGGGAAGTGAAAAACTGTTTTTT.

This chain uses TRBV10-3 with TRBJ1-5; tentatively, D is TRBD1 (6 bases). The CDR3 has 16 amino acids. The V gene's germline CDR1 is ENHRY and CDR2 SYGVKD. V was shortened by 0 bases and J by 1 base, with 10 bases between the two germline ends. The CDR3 nucleotides read TGTGCCATCAGTGAGTCGGGCAGGGGAAGCAATCAGCCCCAGCATTTT. Its translation is CAISESGRGSNQPQHF.

V and J are TRBV28 and TRBJ1-4; D perhaps matches TRBD1 (5 bases). CDR3 length: 15 residues. Per the germline V gene, CDR1 is MDHEN and CDR2 is SYDVKM. With 4 bases removed from V and 11 bases from J, the gap between germline ends came to 20 bases. The CDR3, as DNA: TGTGCCAGCAGTTATCCCGGGGCCCGCTCGGGCAAACTGTTTTTT. Protein sequence: CASSYPGARSGKLFF.

This clone was observed a single time. V is TRBV19 and J is TRBJ2-1; D is unclear. The CDR3 length is 16 residues. V lost 2 bases, J lost 0 bases, and 11 bases lay in between. Germline loops: CDR1 LNHDA, CDR2 SQIVND (reference sequence). CDR3 amino acids: CASSIPGRSSYNEQFF. Written as DNA, the CDR3 is TGTGCCAGTAGTATACCAGGCCGGAGCTCCTACAATGAGCAGTTCTTC.

The V and J genes are TRBV7-2 and TRBJ1-4, with D possibly matching TRBD1 (5 bases). CDR3 length: 13 amino acids. The V gene's germline CDR1 is SGHTA and CDR2 FQGNSA. V was clipped by 4 bases and J by 5 bases, with 8 bases between them. CDR3 DNA sequence: TGTGCCAGCAGCTCCCGGGGGAATGAAAAACTGTTTTTT. This sequence encodes CASSSRGNEKLFF.